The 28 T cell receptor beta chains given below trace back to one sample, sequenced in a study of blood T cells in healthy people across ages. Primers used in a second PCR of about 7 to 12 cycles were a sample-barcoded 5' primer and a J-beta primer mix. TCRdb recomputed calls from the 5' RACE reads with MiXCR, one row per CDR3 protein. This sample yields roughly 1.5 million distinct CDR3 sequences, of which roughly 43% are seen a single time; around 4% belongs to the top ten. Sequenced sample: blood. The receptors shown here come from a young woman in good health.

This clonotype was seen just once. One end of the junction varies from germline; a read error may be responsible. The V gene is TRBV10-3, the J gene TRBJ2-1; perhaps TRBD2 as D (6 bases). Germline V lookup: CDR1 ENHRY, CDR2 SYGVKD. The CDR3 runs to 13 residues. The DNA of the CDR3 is TGTGCCAGCAGTCAATTGACTAGTCCTGAGCAGTTCTTC. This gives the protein CASSQLTSPEQFF.

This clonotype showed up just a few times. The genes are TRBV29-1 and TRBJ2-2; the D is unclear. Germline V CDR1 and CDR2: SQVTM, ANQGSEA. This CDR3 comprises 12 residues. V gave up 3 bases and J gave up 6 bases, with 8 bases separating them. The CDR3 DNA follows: TGCAGCGTTGAGGCGGATTCCGGGGAGCTGTTTTTT. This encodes CSVEADSGELFF.

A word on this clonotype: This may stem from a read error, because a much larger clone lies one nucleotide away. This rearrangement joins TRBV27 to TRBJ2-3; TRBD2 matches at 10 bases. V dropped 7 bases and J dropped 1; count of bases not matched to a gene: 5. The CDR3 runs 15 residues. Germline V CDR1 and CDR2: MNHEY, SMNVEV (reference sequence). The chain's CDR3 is CASNAGTSGTDTQYF. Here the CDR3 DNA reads TGTGCCAGCAACGCCGGGACTAGCGGCACAGATACGCAGTATTTT.

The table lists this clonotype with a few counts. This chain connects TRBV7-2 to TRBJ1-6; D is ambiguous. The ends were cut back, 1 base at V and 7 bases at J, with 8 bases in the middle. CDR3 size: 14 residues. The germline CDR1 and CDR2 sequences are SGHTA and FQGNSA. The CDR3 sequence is CASSLGTKNSPLHF. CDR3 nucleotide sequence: TGTGCCAGCAGCTTAGGCACAAAAAATTCACCCCTCCACTTT.

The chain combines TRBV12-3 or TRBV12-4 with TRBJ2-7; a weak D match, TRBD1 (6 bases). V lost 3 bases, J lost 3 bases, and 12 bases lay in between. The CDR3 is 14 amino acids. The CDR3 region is CASSFRGKGYEQYF. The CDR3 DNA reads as TGTGCCAGCAGTTTCAGGGGTAAGGGCTACGAGCAGTACTTC.

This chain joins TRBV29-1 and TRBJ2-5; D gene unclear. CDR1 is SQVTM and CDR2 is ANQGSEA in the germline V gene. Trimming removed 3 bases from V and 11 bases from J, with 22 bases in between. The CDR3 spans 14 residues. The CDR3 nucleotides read TGCAGCGTTGATAACTACTCCTTGGGTACTGAGCAGTACTTC. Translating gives CSVDNYSLGTEQYF.

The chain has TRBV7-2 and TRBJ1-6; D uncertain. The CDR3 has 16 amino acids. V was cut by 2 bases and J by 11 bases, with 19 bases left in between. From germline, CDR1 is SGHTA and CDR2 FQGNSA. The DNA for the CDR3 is TGTGCCAGCAGCTTACAAGCGGCAGGAGGACCTCCACCCCTCCACTTT. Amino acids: CASSLQAAGGPPPLHF. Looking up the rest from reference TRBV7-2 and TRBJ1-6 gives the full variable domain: GAGVSQSPSNKVTEKGKDVELRCDPISGHTALYWYRQSLGQGLEFLIYFQGNSAPDKSGLPSDRFSAERTGGSVSTLTIQRTQQEDSAVYLCASSLQAAGGPPPLHFGNGTRLTVT.

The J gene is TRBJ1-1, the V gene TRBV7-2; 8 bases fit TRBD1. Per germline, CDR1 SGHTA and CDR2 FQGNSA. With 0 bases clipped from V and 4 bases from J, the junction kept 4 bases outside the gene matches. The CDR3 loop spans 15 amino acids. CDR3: CASSLADRAVTEAFF. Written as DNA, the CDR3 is TGTGCCAGCAGCTTAGCGGACAGGGCTGTCACTGAAGCTTTCTTT.

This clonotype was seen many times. This CDR3 reads CASTLGYEQFF. The CDR3 coding sequence is TGTGCCAGCACCCTGGGGTATGAGCAGTTCTTC. The V and J genes are TRBV6-5 and TRBJ2-1; D remains ambiguous. Germline assignment: CDR1 MNHEY and CDR2 SVGAGI. V lost 7 bases to trimming and J lost 8 bases, with 9 bases between them. The CDR3 is made up of 11 amino acids.

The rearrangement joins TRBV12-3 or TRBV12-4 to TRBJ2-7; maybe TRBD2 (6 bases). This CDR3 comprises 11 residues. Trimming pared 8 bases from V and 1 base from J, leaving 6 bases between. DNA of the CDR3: TGTGCCAGCGCGGGGTCCTACGAGCAGTACTTC. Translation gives CASAGSYEQYF.

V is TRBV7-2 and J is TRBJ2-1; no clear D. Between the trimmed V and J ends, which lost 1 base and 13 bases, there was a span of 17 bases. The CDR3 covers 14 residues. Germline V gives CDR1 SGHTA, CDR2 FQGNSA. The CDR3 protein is CASSLGSTGATQFF. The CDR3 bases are TGTGCCAGCAGCTTAGGTAGTACCGGCGCCACCCAGTTCTTC.

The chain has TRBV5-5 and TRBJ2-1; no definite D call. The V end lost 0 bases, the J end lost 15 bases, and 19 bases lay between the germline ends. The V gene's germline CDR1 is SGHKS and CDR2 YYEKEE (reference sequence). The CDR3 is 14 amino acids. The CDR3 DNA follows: TGTGCCAGCAGCTTGGCAAAAGGGCCTTGGTTATGGTTCTTC. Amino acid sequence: CASSLAKGPWLWFF.

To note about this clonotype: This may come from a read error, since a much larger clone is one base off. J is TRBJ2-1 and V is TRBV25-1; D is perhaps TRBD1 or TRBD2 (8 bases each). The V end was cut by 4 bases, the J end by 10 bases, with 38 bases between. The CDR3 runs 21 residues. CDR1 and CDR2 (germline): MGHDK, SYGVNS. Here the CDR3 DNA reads TGTGCCAGCAGTGGACCCGGACAGGGAATGTTGGCGGGAGGCTTCTCCTACGAGCAGTTCTTC. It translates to CASSGPGQGMLAGGFSYEQFF.

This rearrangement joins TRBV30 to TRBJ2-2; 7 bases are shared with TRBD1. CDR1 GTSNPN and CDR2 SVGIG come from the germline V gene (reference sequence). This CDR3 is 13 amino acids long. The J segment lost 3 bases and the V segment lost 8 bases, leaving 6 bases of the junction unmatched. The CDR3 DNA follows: TGTGCCCTCAGAAGGGGGCACACCGGGGAGCTGTTTTTT. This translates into CALRRGHTGELFF.

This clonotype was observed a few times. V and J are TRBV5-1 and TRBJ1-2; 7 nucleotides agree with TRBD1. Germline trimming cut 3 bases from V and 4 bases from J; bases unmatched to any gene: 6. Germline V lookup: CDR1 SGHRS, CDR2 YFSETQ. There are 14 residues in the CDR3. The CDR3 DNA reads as TGCGCCAGCAGCTCAGGAGGGGGCGGCTATGGCTACACCTTC. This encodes CASSSGGGGYGYTF. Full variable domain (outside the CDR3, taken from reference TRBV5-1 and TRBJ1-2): KAGVTQTPRYLIKTRGQQVTLSCSPISGHRSVSWYQQTPGQGLQFLFEYFSETQRNKGNFPGRFSGRQFSNSRSEMNVSTLELGDSALYLCASSSGGGGYGYTFGSGTRLTVV.

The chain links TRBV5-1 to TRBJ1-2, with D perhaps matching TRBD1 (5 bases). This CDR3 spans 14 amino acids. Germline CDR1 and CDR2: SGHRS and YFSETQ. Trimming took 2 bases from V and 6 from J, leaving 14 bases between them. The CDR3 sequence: CASSLKDSEDGYTF. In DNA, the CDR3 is TGCGCCAGCAGCTTAAAAGACAGCGAAGATGGCTACACCTTC.

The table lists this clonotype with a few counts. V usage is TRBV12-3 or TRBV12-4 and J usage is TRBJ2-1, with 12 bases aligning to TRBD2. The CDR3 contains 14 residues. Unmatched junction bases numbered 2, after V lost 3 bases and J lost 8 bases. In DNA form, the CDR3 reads TGTGCCAGCAGTTTGACTAGCGGGAGTGATGAGCAGTTCTTC. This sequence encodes CASSLTSGSDEQFF.

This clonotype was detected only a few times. CDR3 region: CSAVRDPETQYF. The CDR3 bases are TGCAGTGCAGTCCGGGACCCCGAGACCCAGTACTTC. The chain uses TRBV20-1 and TRBJ2-5; TRBD1 or TRBD2 may be the D gene (5 bases each). Germline V gene data show CDR1 as DFQATT and CDR2 as SNEGSKA (reference sequence). This CDR3 spans 12 amino acids. The V and J ends lost 6 bases and 5 bases respectively, with 13 bases between them.

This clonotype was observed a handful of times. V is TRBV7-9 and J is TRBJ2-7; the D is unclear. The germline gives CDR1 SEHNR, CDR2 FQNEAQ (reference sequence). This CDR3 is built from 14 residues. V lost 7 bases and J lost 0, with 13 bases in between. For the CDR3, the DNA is TGTGCCAGCACCCCAGACGGTAGCTCCTACGAGCAGTACTTC. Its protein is CASTPDGSSYEQYF.

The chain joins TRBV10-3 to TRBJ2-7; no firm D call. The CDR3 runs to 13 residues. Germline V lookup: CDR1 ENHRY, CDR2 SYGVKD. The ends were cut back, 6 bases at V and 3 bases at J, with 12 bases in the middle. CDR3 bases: TGTGCCATCAGCTCCATCCTGGACTACGAGCAGTACTTC. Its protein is CAISSILDYEQYF.

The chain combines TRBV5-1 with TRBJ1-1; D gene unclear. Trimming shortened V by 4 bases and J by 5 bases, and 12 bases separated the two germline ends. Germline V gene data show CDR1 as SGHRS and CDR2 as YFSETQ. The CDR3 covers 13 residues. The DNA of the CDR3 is TGCGCCAGCAGCACATCCGAGAGGACTGAAGCTTTCTTT. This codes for CASSTSERTEAFF.

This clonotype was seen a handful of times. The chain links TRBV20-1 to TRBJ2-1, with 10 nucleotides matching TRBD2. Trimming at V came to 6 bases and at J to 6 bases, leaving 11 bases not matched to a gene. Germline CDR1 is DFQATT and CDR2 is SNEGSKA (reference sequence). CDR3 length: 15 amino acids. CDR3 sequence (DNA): TGCAGTGCCAGACTTCTAGCGGGAGTTGGCAATGAGCAGTTCTTC. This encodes CSARLLAGVGNEQFF.

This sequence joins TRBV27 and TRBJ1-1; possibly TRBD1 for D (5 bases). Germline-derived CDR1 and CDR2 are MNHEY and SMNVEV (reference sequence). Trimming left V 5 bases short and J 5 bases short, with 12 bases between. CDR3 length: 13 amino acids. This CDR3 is CASSLQGETEAFF. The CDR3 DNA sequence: TGTGCCAGCAGTCTCCAAGGGGAAACTGAAGCTTTCTTT.

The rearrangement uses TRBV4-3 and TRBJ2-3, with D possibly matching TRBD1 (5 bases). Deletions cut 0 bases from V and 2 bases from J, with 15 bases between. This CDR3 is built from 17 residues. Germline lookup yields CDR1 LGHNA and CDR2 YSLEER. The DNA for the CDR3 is TGCGCCAGCAGCCAAGATTCAGGGCGCCCGACCACAGATACGCAGTATTTT. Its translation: CASSQDSGRPTTDTQYF.

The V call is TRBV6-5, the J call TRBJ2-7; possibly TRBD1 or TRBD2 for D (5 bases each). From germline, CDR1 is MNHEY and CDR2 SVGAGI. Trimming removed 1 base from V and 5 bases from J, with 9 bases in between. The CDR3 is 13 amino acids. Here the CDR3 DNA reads TGTGCCAGCAGTTACTGGAGAGGGGACGAGCAGTACTTC. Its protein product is CASSYWRGDEQYF.

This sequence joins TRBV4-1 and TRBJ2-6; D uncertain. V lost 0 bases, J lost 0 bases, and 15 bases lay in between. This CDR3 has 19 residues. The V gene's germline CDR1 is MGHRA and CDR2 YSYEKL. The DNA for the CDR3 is TGCGCCAGCAGCCAAGAGGATATAGTTTGGCCCTCTGGGGCCAACGTCCTGACTTTC. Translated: CASSQEDIVWPSGANVLTF.

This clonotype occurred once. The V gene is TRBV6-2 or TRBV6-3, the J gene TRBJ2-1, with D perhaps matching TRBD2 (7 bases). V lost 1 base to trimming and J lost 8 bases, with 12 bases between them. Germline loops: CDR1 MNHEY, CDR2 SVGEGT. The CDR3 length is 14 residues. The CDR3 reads CASSYFGGAYEQFF. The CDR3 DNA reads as TGTGCCAGCAGTTACTTTGGGGGGGCTTATGAGCAGTTCTTC.

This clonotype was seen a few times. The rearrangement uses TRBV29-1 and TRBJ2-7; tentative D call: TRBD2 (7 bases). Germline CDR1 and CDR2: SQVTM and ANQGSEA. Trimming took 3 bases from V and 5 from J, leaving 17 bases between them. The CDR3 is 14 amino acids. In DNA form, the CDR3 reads TGCAGCGTTGATATAAGGGGGGGGTTCGACGAGCAGTACTTC. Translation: CSVDIRGGFDEQYF.